These T cell receptor beta chains were read from a single sample in a study of T cells in localized non-small cell lung cancer. TCRdb keeps only in-frame clones here, not all; method: immunoSEQ multiplex PCR. The repertoire holds tens of thousands of clones, with around 90% as singletons. This material consisted of peripheral blood, taken before any cancer treatment. These receptors were taken from a woman aged 40 to 75 with stage I lung adenocarcinoma. Each CDR3 is given with its conserved first and last residue. The D gene is left open where the match is weak. Some rows have no size entry. The others give once, few or many, or a class for an expanded clone.

>NA|TRBD2|TRBV27|TRBJ2-1
CASSLSFRSGGNEQFF
TGTGCCAGCAGTTTATCGTTTAGGTCCGGGGGGAATGAGCAGTTCTTC
>NA|TRBD2|TRBV5-1|TRBJ2-7
CASSFRLAGGSPYEQYF
TGCGCCAGCAGCTTCAGGCTAGCGGGAGGATCCCCCTACGAGCAGTACTTC
>NA|TRBD1|TRBV5-1|TRBJ2-1
CASSLTPGGQEQFF
TGCGCCAGCAGCTTGACTCCAGGGGGCCAAGAGCAGTTCTTC
>NA|NA|TRBV10-3|TRBJ2-7
CAISEGTKDEQYF
TGTGCCATCAGTGAAGGGACCAAGGACGAGCAGTACTTC
>NA|TRBD1|TRBV30|TRBJ2-7
CAWTSPPGQGKYEQYF
TGTGCCTGGACCTCTCCTCCGGGACAGGGGAAATACGAGCAGTACTTC
>NA|TRBD1|TRBV28|TRBJ2-7
CASTSGTGYPFGEQYF
TGTGCCAGCACCTCGGGGACAGGGTATCCCTTTGGCGAGCAGTACTTC
>NA|NA|TRBV5-1|TRBJ2-7
CASSLAVRNYEQYF
TGCGCCAGCAGCTTGGCCGTGCGGAACTACGAGCAGTACTTC
>few|TRBD2|TRBV4-2|TRBJ2-3
CASSQDRTSPDTQYF
TGTGCCAGCAGCCAAGATCGGACTAGCCCAGATACGCAGTATTTT
>NA|NA|TRBV6-5|TRBJ1-2
CASMAYGYTF
TGTGCCAGCATGGCCTATGGCTACACCTTC
>NA|NA|TRBV7-9|TRBJ2-5
CASSFRQGETQYF
TGTGCCAGCAGCTTTAGGCAGGGGGAGACCCAGTACTTC
>few|NA|TRBV6-4|TRBJ1-2
CASSAQFGANGYTF
TGTGCCAGCAGTGCCCAATTCGGGGCGAATGGCTACACCTTC
>few|NA|TRBV18|TRBJ2-1
CASSPPKGSSYNEQFF
TGTGCCAGCTCACCACCGAAGGGGAGCTCCTACAATGAGCAGTTCTTC
>NA|TRBD2|TRBV18|TRBJ2-1
CASSQGSGSFNEQFF
TGTGCCAGCTCGCAAGGTAGCGGGAGCTTTAATGAGCAGTTCTTC
>NA|TRBD1|TRBV30|TRBJ1-3
CAWSYLGTGGGNTIYF
TGTGCCTGGAGTTATCTTGGGACAGGGGGTGGAAACACCATATATTTT
>NA|NA|TRBV11-2|TRBJ2-7
CASSLLDGVSYEQYF
TGTGCCAGCAGCTTATTGGACGGCGTTTCCTACGAGCAGTACTTC
>NA|TRBD2|TRBV2|TRBJ2-3
CASRGRDYTDTQYF
TGTGCCAGCAGAGGACGGGACTACACAGATACGCAGTATTTT
>NA|NA|TRBV28|TRBJ1-5
CASSFPLGVNQPQHF
TGTGCCAGCAGTTTCCCTCTAGGGGTGAATCAGCCCCAGCATTTT
>once|TRBD1|TRBV30|TRBJ1-1
CAWSGQGNTEAFF
TGTGCCTGGAGCGGACAGGGGAACACTGAAGCTTTCTTT
>NA|TRBD2|TRBV19|TRBJ2-1
CASSTVTSGNNEQFF
TGTGCCAGTAGTACTGTCACTAGCGGGAACAATGAGCAGTTCTTC
>NA|NA|TRBV5-1|TRBJ2-5
CASSPRTGRGARETQYF
TGCGCCAGCAGCCCTAGAACAGGGAGAGGGGCAAGGGAGACCCAGTACTTC
>once|TRBD2|TRBV28|TRBJ2-3
CASSPGLAGADTQYF
TGTGCCAGCAGCCCTGGGCTAGCGGGAGCAGATACGCAGTATTTT
>NA|NA|TRBV10-2|TRBJ2-5
CASSARQRGQETQYF
TGCGCCAGCAGTGCGAGACAGAGAGGACAAGAGACCCAGTACTTC
>NA|NA|TRBV27|TRBJ2-7
CATGIRIGREGTYEQYF
TGTGCCACCGGGATCAGGATAGGGAGAGAAGGAACCTACGAGCAGTACTTC
>NA|NA|TRBV7-2|TRBJ2-1
CASSLVAGTSYNEQFF
TGTGCCAGCAGCTTAGTGGCCGGGACTTCCTACAATGAGCAGTTCTTC
>NA|NA|TRBV21-1|TRBJ2-4
CASGGQELNIQYF
TGTGCCAGCGGTGGACAGGAACTAAACATTCAGTACTTC
>NA|NA|TRBV7-9|TRBJ1-1
CASSPDGGGTEAFF
TGTGCCAGCAGCCCCGACGGGGGGGGCACTGAAGCTTTCTTT
>NA|NA|TRBV6-5|TRBJ2-5
CASRGSAQETQYF
TGTGCCAGCAGGGGCTCAGCGCAAGAGACCCAGTACTTC
>NA|NA|TRBV2|TRBJ1-3
CASSGDRRNTIYF
TGTGCCAGCAGCGGCGACAGACGAAACACCATATATTTT
>few|NA|TRBV11-2|TRBJ2-1
CASSFRLVGSSYNEQFF
TGTGCCAGCAGCTTTAGACTAGTCGGGAGCTCCTACAATGAGCAGTTCTTC
>NA|NA|TRBV27|TRBJ2-6
CASSWGAGDLFSGANVLTF
TGTGCCAGCAGCTGGGGTGCAGGGGACCTCTTCTCTGGGGCCAACGTCCTGACTTTC
>NA|NA|TRBV21-1|TRBJ1-5
CASSLREINSSRNQPQHF
TGTGCCAGCAGCCTAAGAGAAATCAACTCTTCAAGAAATCAGCCCCAGCATTTT
>NA|NA|TRBV28|TRBJ1-5
CASSLLDTYNQPQHF
TGTGCCAGCAGTTTATTGGACACCTACAATCAGCCCCAGCATTTT
>NA|NA|TRBV2|TRBJ1-5
CASSEALGAQPQHF
TGTGCCAGCAGTGAAGCCCTAGGGGCTCAGCCCCAGCATTTT
>NA|NA|TRBV14|TRBJ2-2
CASSPRQATGELFF
TGTGCCAGCAGCCCGAGACAGGCCACCGGGGAGCTGTTTTTT
>NA|NA|TRBV19|TRBJ2-2
CASSMLSDTNTGELFF
TGTGCCAGTAGTATGCTGAGCGACACGAACACCGGGGAGCTGTTTTTT
>NA|TRBD1|TRBV19|TRBJ2-7
CASSQQGAAVYEQYF
TGTGCCAGTAGCCAACAGGGGGCCGCGGTATACGAGCAGTACTTC
>NA|TRBD1|TRBV2|TRBJ2-3
CASSGDRVEGTDTQYF
TGTGCCAGCAGTGGAGACAGGGTGGAGGGCACAGATACGCAGTATTTT
>NA|NA|TRBV27|TRBJ2-1
CASSLFDVVNEQFF
TGTGCCAGCAGTTTATTCGACGTCGTCAATGAGCAGTTCTTC
>once|NA|TRBV19|TRBJ1-5
CASSIVNSNQPQHF
TGTGCCAGTAGTATAGTCAATAGCAATCAGCCCCAGCATTTT
>NA|TRBD2|TRBV5-1|TRBJ2-2
CASSLRLAGNTGELFF
TGCGCCAGCAGCCTCCGACTAGCGGGGAACACCGGGGAGCTGTTTTTT
>NA|TRBD1|TRBV5-6|TRBJ1-3
CASSKQGTGNTIYF
TGTGCCAGCTCGAAACAGGGGACTGGAAACACCATATATTTT
>NA|TRBD2|TRBV11-3|TRBJ2-2
CASSLEPSGVTGELFF
TGTGCCAGCAGCTTAGAGCCTAGCGGTGTCACCGGGGAGCTGTTTTTT
>NA|TRBD1|TRBV28|TRBJ2-1
CARDPTGVNEQFF
TGTGCCAGGGACCCGACAGGGGTCAATGAGCAGTTCTTC
>NA|NA|TRBV6-1|TRBJ2-7
CASSPLATSSYEQYF
TGTGCCAGCAGCCCTCTAGCGACCTCCTCCTACGAGCAGTACTTC
>NA|TRBD2|TRBV6-4|TRBJ2-1
CASSWLAGGLNEQFF
TGTGCCAGCAGTTGGCTAGCGGGAGGTCTCAATGAGCAGTTCTTC
>NA|NA|TRBV12-1|TRBJ2-7
CASSFNGPLKYF
TGTGCCAGCAGCTTTAATGGGCCTTTGAAGTACTTC
>NA|TRBD1|TRBV6-1|TRBJ1-4
CASSGFRDRGREKLFF
TGTGCCAGCAGTGGGTTCCGAGACAGGGGGCGTGAAAAACTGTTTTTT
>once|TRBD2|TRBV4-2|TRBJ2-7
CASSQGTQGTSVRNEQYF
TGTGCCAGCAGCCAGGGGACCCAAGGGACTAGCGTTAGGAACGAGCAGTACTTC
>NA|NA|TRBV18|TRBJ1-1
CASSPGMNTEAFF
TGTGCCAGCTCACCAGGAATGAACACTGAAGCTTTCTTT
>NA|NA|TRBV28|TRBJ2-5
CASTYGRGRQETQYF
TGTGCCAGCACCTACGGACGGGGAAGACAAGAGACCCAGTACTTC
>NA|NA|TRBV7-9|TRBJ1-1
CASSRQGSMNTEAFF
TGTGCCAGCAGCCGCCAGGGGTCCATGAACACTGAAGCTTTCTTT
>NA|NA|TRBV7-3|TRBJ1-6
CASSYPRGTYNSPLHF
TGTGCCAGCAGTTATCCCCGGGGGACCTATAATTCACCCCTCCACTTT
>once|NA|TRBV10-3|TRBJ2-7
CAIGAASYEQYF
TGTGCCATCGGGGCTGCCTCCTACGAGCAGTACTTC
>once|TRBD2|TRBV30|TRBJ2-4
CAWSATWGGSYDIQYF
TGTGCCTGGAGTGCCACCTGGGGCGGGAGTTACGACATTCAGTACTTC